This section outlines one T cell receptor (beta chain) sequence together with its context. Its antigen is unknown. The data were taken from a study of cytomegalovirus exposure and HLA in healthy donors. The overall study: Counted in an early data release were 65 million to 100 million unique TCRs from HLA-typed donors.

With 60 Vbeta and 13 Jbeta primers, the PCR was carried out. Data came from immunoSEQ multiplex PCR; TCRdb stores just in-frame clones and leaves some out. This sample's table reports roughly 200,000 clones. V dropped 7 bases and J dropped 8; count of bases not matched to a gene: 10. Germline assignment: CDR1 SGHAT and CDR2 FQNNGV. The CDR3 length is 15 residues. General study results and limits: In an earlier analysis, in about 530 donors, most V segments appeared productive either ~87% or ~30% of the time.

The chain links TRBV11-2 to TRBJ2-1; 11 bases match TRBD2. This TCR came from a girl aged 2-10 years in good health and CMV-seropositive. The specimen sequenced was PBMCs. CDR3 region: CASINSGRAVDEQFF. CDR3 coding DNA: TGTGCCAGCATCAATAGCGGGAGGGCTGTAGATGAGCAGTTCTTC.